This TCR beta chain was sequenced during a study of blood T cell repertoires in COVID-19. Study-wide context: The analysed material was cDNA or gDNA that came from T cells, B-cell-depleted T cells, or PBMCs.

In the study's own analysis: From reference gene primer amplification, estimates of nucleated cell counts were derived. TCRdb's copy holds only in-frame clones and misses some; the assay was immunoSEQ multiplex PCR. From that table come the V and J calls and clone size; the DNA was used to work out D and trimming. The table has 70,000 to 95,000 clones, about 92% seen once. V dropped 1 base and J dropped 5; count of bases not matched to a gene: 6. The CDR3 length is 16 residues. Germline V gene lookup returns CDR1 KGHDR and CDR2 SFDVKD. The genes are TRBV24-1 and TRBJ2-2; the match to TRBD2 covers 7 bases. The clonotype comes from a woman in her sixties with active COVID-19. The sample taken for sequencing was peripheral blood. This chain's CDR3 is CATSDFGGGGTGELFF. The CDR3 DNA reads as TGTGCCACCAGTGATTTTGGGGGGGGAGGAACCGGGGAGCTGTTTTTT.